The 6 T cell receptor beta chains below come from one sample, sequenced in a study of CD8+CD57+ T cells in acquired aplastic anemia listed by TCRdb under 2018. The instrument given in TCRdb is Illumina HiSeq 2000. Profiling of TCR beta VDJ combinations and CDR3 sequences used genomic DNA as the template. The public sequencing data were trimmed at Q25 with fastp and processed into clonotypes with MiXCR by TCRdb, which kept only in-frame beta chains. Entries that share a CDR3 protein sequence are merged under the most common genes and DNA. This sample has more than 150,000 distinct CDR3 sequences in its table, and about half of those were observed once. 2.9% of the sample goes to the ten largest clones. The sequenced sample was sorted CD4+, CD8+, or CD8+CD57+ T cells (not recorded which) from PBMCs. These receptors originate from a human donor in good health.

The chain employs TRBV7-3 and TRBJ1-2, with no clear D. Deletions cut 11 bases from V and 0 bases from J, with 13 bases between. This CDR3 is built from 13 residues. Germline values: CDR1 SGHTA, CDR2 FQGTGA. The CDR3 loop reads CAGKGLANYGYTF. The CDR3 DNA follows: TGTGCCGGGAAGGGCCTGGCTAACTATGGCTACACCTTC.

The chain is built from TRBV6-8 and TRBJ2-5, with D possibly being TRBD2 (6 bases). The germline V gene encodes CDR1 MNHGY and CDR2 SAAAGT. This CDR3 has 14 amino acids. The V gene lost 6 bases and the J gene lost 5 bases, with 16 bases spanning the gap. CDR3 coding DNA: TGTGCCAGCAGAAAACACGGGGGTCTGGAGACCCAGTACTTC. Its translation is CASRKHGGLETQYF.

The chain links TRBV29-1 to TRBJ1-2, with D unresolved. Between the trimmed V and J ends, which lost 2 bases and 9 bases, there was a span of 16 bases. Germline values: CDR1 SQVTM, CDR2 ANQGSEA. The CDR3 has 13 amino acids. DNA of the CDR3: TGCAGCGTTGAAATGAGGAAAAAAGTAAGCTACACCTTC. Its translation: CSVEMRKKVSYTF.

This clonotype has a count of ten or more. The chain recombines TRBV19 with TRBJ1-1; 10 bases agree with TRBD1. V lost 7 bases to trimming and J lost 1 base; unmatched junction nucleotides: 3. Germline CDR1 LNHDA, CDR2 SQIVND (reference sequence). This CDR3 is 14 amino acids long. The CDR3 bases are TGTGCCAGTACCCGACAGGGGGCGAACACTGAAGCTTTCTTT. Translated: CASTRQGANTEAFF.

This clonotype was seen a few times. Just one base apart from a much larger clone, this may be a read error. The chain couples TRBV20-1 to TRBJ2-3, with TRBD2 identical over 11 bases. The CDR3 totals 16 residues. V was clipped by 2 bases and J by 4 bases; unmatched bases: 8. Germline CDR1 is DFQATT and CDR2 is SNEGSKA (reference sequence). This chain's CDR3 is CSARTRISGRADTQYF. As DNA, the CDR3 is TGCAGTGCTAGAACCCGGATTAGCGGGAGGGCAGATACGCAGTATTTT.

In regard to this clonotype: The germline gene is not matched at one end of the junction; a read error may be the cause. CDR3 amino acids: CATSRPTFNSPLHF. CDR3 in DNA: TGTGCCACCAGCAGACCGACCTTTAATTCCCCCCTCCACTTT. V is TRBV15 and J is TRBJ1-6; no definite D call. The CDR3 is 14 residues long. The germline CDR1 and CDR2 sequences are LNHNV and YYDKDF (reference sequence).